The clone carrying this T cell receptor (beta chain) ranks as large. The germline V and J ends were trimmed by 6 bases and 2 bases, with 11 bases remaining between them. The V gene's germline CDR1 is MNHGY and CDR2 SAAAGT. CDR3 length equals 13 residues. The data were obtained in a study of sequential checkpoint blockade in melanoma. TCRdb's table, derived via immunoSEQ multiplex PCR, lists solely in-frame clones and lacks some. The table has roughly 800 clones, 27% seen once. Indicated treatment: randomized to nivolumab then ipilimumab (arm A) or the reverse (arm B). The rearrangement uses TRBV6-8 and TRBJ2-7, with no clear D. This TCR was recovered from a human donor with melanoma. The input for sequencing was tumor tissue (inferred from file names), taken from a patient given nivolumab and ipilimumab in sequence. The CDR3 region is CASRLTGTYEQYF. DNA of the CDR3: TGTGCCAGCAGGCTGACGGGTACCTACGAGCAGTACTTC.